The sequence of this TCR beta chain was determined in a study of blood T cell repertoires in COVID-19. The overall study: Specimens from acute and convalescent COVID-19 originated in the United States, Italy and Spain. The cDNA or gDNA used as material had been derived from T cells, B-cell-depleted T cells, or PBMCs.

Original data processing: Using reference gene primer amplification, nucleated cell counts were estimated. The data were produced by immunoSEQ multiplex PCR, yet TCRdb's version contains in-frame clones alone and is incomplete. Clone size and V and J calls were adopted from that table, with D and trimming inferred from the DNA. This table has about 160,000 clones, approximately 81% appearing once. CDR1 is LGHDT, CDR2 YNNKEL, per germline (reference sequence). Trimming took 5 bases from V and 4 from J, leaving 17 bases between them. The CDR3 is 15 amino acids. The sequence came from a woman aged 50 to 60 with COVID-19, enrolled during active disease. The sample taken for sequencing was peripheral blood. The chain has TRBV3-1 (or the pseudogene TRBV3-2) and TRBJ1-2; D unclear. For the CDR3, the DNA is TGTGCCAGCAGCTCTGCAGGCCAGGCCCGCTATGGCTACACCTTC. Its translation: CASSSAGQARYGYTF.